Described below is a single TCR beta chain sequence and its context. The data stem from a study of cytomegalovirus exposure and HLA in healthy donors. Overall study: Out of several hundred genotyped donors, roughly 80% belonged to the Caucasian-associated ancestry cluster.

Use of 60 Vbeta and 13 Jbeta primers characterized the PCR. The table came from immunoSEQ multiplex PCR; TCRdb's copy has only in-frame clones and leaves some out. The repertoire holds about 130,000 clones, 80% seen once, with 3.3% in the top ten. This CDR3 is 15 amino acids long. The germline V gene encodes CDR1 SGHRS and CDR2 YFSETQ. V lost 9 bases and J lost 4; bases outside the gene matches: 15. This receptor was identified in a male donor in good health and CMV-seronegative. This chain connects TRBV5-1 to TRBJ2-5, with 7 bases fitting TRBD1. The sample taken for sequencing was PBMCs. The CDR3 region is CANTARAGGRETQYF. CDR3 bases: TGCGCCAACACCGCCAGGGCAGGGGGTCGAGAGACCCAGTACTTC.